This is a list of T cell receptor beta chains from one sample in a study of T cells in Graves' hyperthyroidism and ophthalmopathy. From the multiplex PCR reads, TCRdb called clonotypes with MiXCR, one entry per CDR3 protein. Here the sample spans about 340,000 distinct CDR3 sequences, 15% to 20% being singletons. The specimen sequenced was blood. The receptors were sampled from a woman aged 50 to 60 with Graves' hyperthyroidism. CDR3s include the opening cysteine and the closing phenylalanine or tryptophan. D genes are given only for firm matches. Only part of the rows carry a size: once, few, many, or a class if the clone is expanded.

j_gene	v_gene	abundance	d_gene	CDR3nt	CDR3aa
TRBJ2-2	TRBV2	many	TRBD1	TGTGCCAGCAGTGAACAGGGGGACACCGGGGAGCTGTTTTTT	CASSEQGDTGELFF
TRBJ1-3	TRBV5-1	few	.	TGCGCCAGCAGCTTGATGGGGAGCTCTGGAAACACCATATATTTT	CASSLMGSSGNTIYF
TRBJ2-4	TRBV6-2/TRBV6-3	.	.	TGTGCCAGCAGTTACCCTGGGGTCCCAGATATTCAGTACTTC	CASSYPGVPDIQYF
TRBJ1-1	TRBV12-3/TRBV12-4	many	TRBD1	TGTGCCAGCAGTTTAGGGACAGGGGCCGGGTACACTGAAGCTTTCTTT	CASSLGTGAGYTEAFF
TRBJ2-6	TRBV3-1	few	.	TGTGCCAGCAGCCAAGGGTCTCCATCCCCTGGGGCCAACGTCCTGACTTTC	CASSQGSPSPGANVLTF
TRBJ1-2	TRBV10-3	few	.	TGTGCCATCAGTGAAAGACAGGCCATGGGCAATGCCTATGGCTACACCTTC	CAISERQAMGNAYGYTF
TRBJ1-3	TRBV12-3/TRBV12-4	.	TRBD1	TGTGCCAGCAGAAGGACAGGGCAATTCTCTGGAAACACCATATATTTT	CASRRTGQFSGNTIYF
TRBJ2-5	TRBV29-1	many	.	TGCAGCGTTGAAGTGGCGGTGTCTGAGACCCAGTACTTC	CSVEVAVSETQYF
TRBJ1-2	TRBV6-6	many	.	TGTGCCAGCAGTTACGGCGGGGGCGACTATGGCTACACCTTC	CASSYGGGDYGYTF
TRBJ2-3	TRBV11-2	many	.	TGTGCCAGCAGCTTAGGGGACTCTCGACGCACAGATACGCAGTATTTT	CASSLGDSRRTDTQYF
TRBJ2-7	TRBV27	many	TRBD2	TGTGCCAGCAGTTTAGCCGGGAGGGCCTACGAGCAGTACTTC	CASSLAGRAYEQYF
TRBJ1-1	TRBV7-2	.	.	TGTGCCAGCGTCCGGGACATAGTTGCAAACACTGAAGCTTTCTTT	CASVRDIVANTEAFF
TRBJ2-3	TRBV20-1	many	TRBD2	TGCAGTGCTAGAGAAGGGGGCGGGAGGGCCGTAGATACGCAGTATTTT	CSAREGGGRAVDTQYF
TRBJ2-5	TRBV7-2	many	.	TGTGCCAGCAGCTTGGGGCTAGCGAGCGAGACCCAGTACTTC	CASSLGLASETQYF
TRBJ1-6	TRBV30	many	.	TGTGCCTCAAGTCGGAATTCACCCCTCCACTTT	CASSRNSPLHF
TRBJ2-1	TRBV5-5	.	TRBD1	TGTGCCAGCAGCGCCTTGGGACAGGGTCGGAATGAGCAGTTCTTC	CASSALGQGRNEQFF
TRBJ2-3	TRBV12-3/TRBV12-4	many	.	TGTGCCAGCAGTCTACTTGCGGCCACAGATACGCAGTATTTT	CASSLLAATDTQYF
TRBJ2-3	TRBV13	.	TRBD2	TGTGCCAGCAGCTTATTAGGTTCTGGACTAGTATCCACAGATACGCAGTATTTT	CASSLLGSGLVSTDTQYF
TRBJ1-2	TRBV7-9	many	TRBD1	TGTGCCAGCAGCTTAGTACAGGGGACTAACTATGGCTACACCTTC	CASSLVQGTNYGYTF
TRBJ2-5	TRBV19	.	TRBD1	TGTGCCAGTACTGACAGGGGTATGGGGACCCAGTACTTC	CASTDRGMGTQYF
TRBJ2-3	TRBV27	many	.	TGTGCCAGCGCTCGGTCGGGGACAGATACGCAGTATTTT	CASARSGTDTQYF
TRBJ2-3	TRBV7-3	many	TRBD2	TGTGCCAGCAGCTTAGGACTAGCGGGGCAGGTAGATACGCAGTATTTT	CASSLGLAGQVDTQYF
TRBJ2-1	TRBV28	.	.	TGTGCCAGCCTCCCAGGGGTAGCGGGTTACAATGAGCAGTTCTTC	CASLPGVAGYNEQFF
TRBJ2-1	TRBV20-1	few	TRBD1	TGCAGTGCTCCCCTCTCCGGGACAGGGGAGAATGAGCAGTTCTTC	CSAPLSGTGENEQFF
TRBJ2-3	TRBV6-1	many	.	TGTGCCAGCAGTGATGGGCTTGGAGATACGCAGTATTTT	CASSDGLGDTQYF
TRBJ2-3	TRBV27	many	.	TGTGCCAGCAGCCGAACAAGGAGCACAGATACGCAGTATTTT	CASSRTRSTDTQYF
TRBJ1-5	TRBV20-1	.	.	TGCAGTGCTAGAGAGATAGGGGGAAACAATCAGCCCCAGCATTTT	CSAREIGGNNQPQHF
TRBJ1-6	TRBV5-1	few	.	TGCGCCAGCAGCTTGGGGGACGGGAGGGCGAGGTCACCCCTCCACTTT	CASSLGDGRARSPLHF
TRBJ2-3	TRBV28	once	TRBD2	TGTGCCAGCAGTTTAAGCGGGGGTGGAGATACGCAGTATTTT	CASSLSGGGDTQYF
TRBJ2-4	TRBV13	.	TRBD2	TGTGCCAGCAGCCTTCGGGACTACCCCTTTGGACTAGCCAAAAACATTCAGTACTTC	CASSLRDYPFGLAKNIQYF
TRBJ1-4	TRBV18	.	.	TGTGCCAGCTCACCACTGGCACGGACTAATGAAAAACTGTTTTTT	CASSPLARTNEKLFF
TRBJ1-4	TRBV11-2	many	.	TGTGCCAGCAGCTCCCAACACGGCCGCCCGGAAAAACTGTTTTTT	CASSSQHGRPEKLFF
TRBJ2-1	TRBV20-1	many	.	TGCAGTGCTAGAGGAAGTTTGCTCTCCTACAATGAGCAGTTCTTC	CSARGSLLSYNEQFF
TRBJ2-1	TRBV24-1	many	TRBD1	TGTGCCACCAGTGAACATTACAGGGGGGCGTCCGGGAATGAGCAGTTCTTC	CATSEHYRGASGNEQFF
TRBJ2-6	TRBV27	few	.	TGTGCCAGCAGCTACTACTCTGGGGCCAACGTCCTGACTTTC	CASSYYSGANVLTF
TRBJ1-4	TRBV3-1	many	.	TGTGCCAGCAGCCACAGCGGAGGGTACGAAAAACTGTTTTTT	CASSHSGGYEKLFF
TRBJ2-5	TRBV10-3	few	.	TGTGCCATCAGTGATCCTCAGACCAACCAAGAGACCCAGTACTTC	CAISDPQTNQETQYF
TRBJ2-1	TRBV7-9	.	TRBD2	TGTGCCAGCAGCGTAGGTAGCGGGGGGGCTTTGGATGAGCAGTTCTTC	CASSVGSGGALDEQFF
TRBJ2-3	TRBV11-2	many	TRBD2	TGTGCCAGCAGCTTAGGAGCGGGACCCCGGGGAGATACGCAGTATTTT	CASSLGAGPRGDTQYF
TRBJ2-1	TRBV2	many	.	TGTGCCAGCAGAGGGGAGCAGGGGCAAAATGAGCAGTTCTTC	CASRGEQGQNEQFF
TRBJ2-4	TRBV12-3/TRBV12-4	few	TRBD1	TGTGCCAGCAGTCCCAGGGGGTCCAAAAACATTCAGTACTTC	CASSPRGSKNIQYF
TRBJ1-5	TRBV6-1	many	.	TGTGCCAGCAGTTGGGATAGCAATCAGCCCCAGCATTTT	CASSWDSNQPQHF
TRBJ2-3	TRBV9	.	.	TGTGCCAGCAGCGTAGACTCCACACTAGATACGCAGTATTTT	CASSVDSTLDTQYF
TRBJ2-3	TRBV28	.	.	TGTGCCAGCTCTGGGTGGGTGGGTACGCAGTATTTT	CASSGWVGTQYF
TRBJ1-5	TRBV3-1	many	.	TGTGCCAGCAGCCAAGAGGGGCGCAATCAGCCCCAGCATTTT	CASSQEGRNQPQHF
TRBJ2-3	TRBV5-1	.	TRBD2	TGTGCCAGCAGCCCCGGAGGCGGGGGGGCATATTGGTCAGATACGCAGTATTTT	CASSPGGGGAYWSDTQYF
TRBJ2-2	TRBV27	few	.	TGTGCCAGCAGTCCTCAGGGGGGGACCGGGGAGCTGTTTTTT	CASSPQGGTGELFF
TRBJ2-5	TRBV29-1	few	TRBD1	TGCAGCGACCGGACAGGGCAAGAGACCCAGTACTTC	CSDRTGQETQYF
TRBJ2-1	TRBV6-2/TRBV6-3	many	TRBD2	TGTGCCAGCAAAAGTAGCGGGGGGAACAATGAGCAGTTCTTC	CASKSSGGNNEQFF
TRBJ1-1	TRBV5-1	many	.	TGCGCCAGCAGCGCCGGGACCCCGAGGACTGAAGCTTTCTTT	CASSAGTPRTEAFF
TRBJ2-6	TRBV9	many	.	TGTGCCAGCACCCGGGGACAGGCCAACGTCCTGACTTTC	CASTRGQANVLTF
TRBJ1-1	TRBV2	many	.	TGTGCCAGCACCTTGGACCGGATGAACACTGAAGCTTTCTTT	CASTLDRMNTEAFF
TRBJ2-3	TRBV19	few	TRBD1	TGTGCCAGTAGTGCCGAACGACAGGGGGCTGGAGATACGCAGTATTTT	CASSAERQGAGDTQYF
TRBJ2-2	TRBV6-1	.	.	TGTGCCAGCAGCGGGTTTGGCGGGGAGCTGTTTTTT	CASSGFGGELFF
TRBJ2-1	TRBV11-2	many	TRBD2	TGTGCCAGCAGCTTGGCCGGGACTAGCGGAGTCAATGAGCAGTTCTTC	CASSLAGTSGVNEQFF
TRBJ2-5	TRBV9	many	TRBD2	TGTGCCAGCAGCGTAAGCAGCGGGAGTCAAGAGACCCAGTACTTC	CASSVSSGSQETQYF